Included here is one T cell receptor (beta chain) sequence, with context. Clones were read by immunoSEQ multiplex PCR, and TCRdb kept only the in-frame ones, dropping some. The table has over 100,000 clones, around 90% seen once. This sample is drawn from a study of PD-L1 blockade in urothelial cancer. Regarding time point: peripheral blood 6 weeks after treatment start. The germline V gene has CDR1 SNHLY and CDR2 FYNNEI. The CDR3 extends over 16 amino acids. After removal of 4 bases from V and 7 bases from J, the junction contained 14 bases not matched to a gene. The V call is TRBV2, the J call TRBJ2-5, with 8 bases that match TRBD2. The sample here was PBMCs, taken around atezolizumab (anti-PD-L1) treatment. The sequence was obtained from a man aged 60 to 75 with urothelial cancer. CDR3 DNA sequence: TGTGCCAGCAGTGGGGACTGGACGGGAGGGGCGGGGACCCAGTACTTC. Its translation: CASSGDWTGGAGTQYF.